Listed below are T cell receptor beta chains from one sample, sequenced in a study of shared clonotypes between healthy human individuals. The data were produced by immunoSEQ multiplex PCR, yet TCRdb's version contains in-frame clones alone and is incomplete. This table has some 2,400,000 clones, under 97% appearing once. The material sequenced was naive CD4+ T cells sorted from blood. The receptors originated from a man between 18 and 29 years old in good health. Each CDR3 is given with its conserved first and last residue.

TRBV7-9	18	CASSLDSTGSSYNSPLHF
TRBV5-1	18	CASSLSGQGSRSAYEQYF
TRBV7-9	14	CASSPRQGLYGYTF
TRBV30	14	CAWSGGLAGYEQYF
TRBV21-1	15	CASSNEVTPDYEQFF
TRBV6-1	14	CASTLDRGGYGYTF
TRBV7-9	15	CASSSLRGGNTEAFF
TRBV6-1	15	CASSSQMGSTQPQHF
TRBV7-9	15	CASSLAEHSNQPQHF
TRBV7-2	14	CASSSRGSNTEAFF
TRBV7-9	15	CASSLGQGGNTEAFF
TRBV25-1	15	CASSETSGGTGELFF
TRBV4-3	15	CASSQEQGVHYEQYF
TRBV7-9	12	CASSPKNTEAFF
TRBV6-5	13	CASSYDMRQPQHF
TRBV11-2	11	CASSPTGPIYF
TRBV7-2	13	CASSTGWAYEQYF
TRBV5-4	15	CASATSGPPPYGYTF
TRBV7-2	13	CASSTRHDQPQHF
TRBV30	16	CAWSVRGRGGNQPQHF
TRBV5-1	15	CASSLEGQKNTEAFF
TRBV7-6	15	CASSTGPRLNTEAFF
TRBV9	13	CASSTGGSYEQYF
TRBV11-3	15	CASSLDPTGNTEAFF
TRBV11-2	11	CASSFGPEAFF
TRBV4-1	19	CASSQEPVGQGAISGELFF